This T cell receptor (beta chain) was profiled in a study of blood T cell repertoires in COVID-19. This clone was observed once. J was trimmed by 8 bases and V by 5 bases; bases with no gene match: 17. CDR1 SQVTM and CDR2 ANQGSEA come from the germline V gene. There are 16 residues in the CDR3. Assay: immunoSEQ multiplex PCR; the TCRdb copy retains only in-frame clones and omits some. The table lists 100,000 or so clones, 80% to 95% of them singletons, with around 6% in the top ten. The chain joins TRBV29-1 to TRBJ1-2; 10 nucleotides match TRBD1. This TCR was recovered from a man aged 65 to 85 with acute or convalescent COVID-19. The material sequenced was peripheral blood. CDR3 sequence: CSVSHLGDRGTWGYTF. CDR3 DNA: TGCAGCGTTTCGCATCTCGGGGACAGGGGTACTTGGGGCTACACCTTC.